These T cell receptor beta chains were read from a single sample in a study of CD8+ T cells in alopecia areata. Generated by immunoSEQ multiplex PCR, the TCRdb table keeps only in-frame clones and is missing some. The sample holds around 300,000 clones, roughly 60% seen once. The sequencing used CD4+ T cells sorted from blood, collected around week 54, from a patient treated with tofacitinib. The receptors come from a human donor with alopecia areata. The CDR3 runs from the conserved cysteine through the conserved F or W. Fields, in order: CDR3 length, V gene, CDR3 protein.

length: 16; V: TRBV6-6; CDR3: CASSYAGGSYGSPLHF
length: 14; V: TRBV29-1; CDR3: CSVEGVSYNSPLHF
length: 11; V: TRBV2; CDR3: CASSDEETQYF
length: 11; V: TRBV20-1; CDR3: CSATGGGEQYF
length: 13; V: TRBV27; CDR3: CASSSPPLFFRFF
length: 15; V: TRBV25-1; CDR3: CASSEATGRAEKLFF
length: 14; V: TRBV14; CDR3: CASSQWRTNEKLFF
length: 11; V: TRBV6-5; CDR3: CASQKGTEAFF
length: 15; V: TRBV29-1; CDR3: CSVEDRGTGIYEQYF
length: 12; V: TRBV6-5; CDR3: CASKRVDGGYTF
length: 15; V: TRBV5-1; CDR3: CASSLSLAGAGEQYF
length: 17; V: TRBV7-6; CDR3: CASSLRFVGRGQETQYF
length: 15; V: TRBV29-1; CDR3: CSVDWRGGNTDTQYF
length: 13; V: TRBV2; CDR3: CASRTLGASEAFF
length: 14; V: TRBV27; CDR3: CASGPGQAPYEQYF
length: 14; V: TRBV30; CDR3: CAWSLRGEDTEAFF
length: 15; V: TRBV27; CDR3: CASSPAGGRRNEQFF
length: 10; V: TRBV30; CDR3: CASGQNEAFF
length: 14; V: TRBV29-1; CDR3: CSVTPPGLASEQYF
length: 16; V: TRBV30; CDR3: CAWSAPWDRVRETQYF
length: 11; V: TRBV2; CDR3: CASSEVSGSTF
length: 14; V: TRBV29-1; CDR3: CSVAQGRGNQPQHF
length: 14; V: TRBV30; CDR3: CAGALSVTSNEQYF
length: 13; V: TRBV30; CDR3: CAWSPWRGNEQYF
length: 16; V: TRBV7-9; CDR3: CASSPRAGRLGETQYF
length: 13; V: TRBV29-1; CDR3: CSGRTGPRETQYF
length: 15; V: TRBV30; CDR3: CAWSVGGASNQPQHF
length: 15; V: TRBV7-8; CDR3: CASSLSLATGDTQYF
length: 13; V: TRBV7-3; CDR3: CASSSTLNTEAFF
length: 15; V: TRBV9; CDR3: CASSVARENNYGYTF
length: 16; V: TRBV9; CDR3: CASSKVRGGLTDTQYF
length: 14; V: TRBV14; CDR3: CASSQDLASGEQFF
length: 14; V: TRBV5-6; CDR3: CASSLWRAPSPLHF
length: 12; V: TRBV29-1; CDR3: CSVSPTTDTQYF
length: 13; V: TRBV15; CDR3: CATSQDRGAEQYF
length: 11; V: TRBV2; CDR3: CASRGIDTQYF
length: 15; V: TRBV27; CDR3: CASSFRTGGAEKLFF
length: 12; V: TRBV6-6; CDR3: CASSPGSETQYF
length: 15; V: TRBV11-2; CDR3: CASSLPQGGNYGYTF
length: 15; V: TRBV2; CDR3: CASSDFGTGNEKLFF
length: 16; V: TRBV7-3; CDR3: CASSHSGGRPDSPLHF
length: 15; V: TRBV27; CDR3: CASSPWTGLNTEAFF
length: 12; V: TRBV30; CDR3: CAWSLSGYGYTF
length: 13; V: TRBV4-2; CDR3: CASSQVKGSPLHF
length: 14; V: TRBV5-4; CDR3: CASSLRAQGFGYTF
length: 13; V: TRBV25-1; CDR3: CASSSPWDTEAFF
length: 13; V: TRBV15; CDR3: CATRQGEHSPLHF
length: 14; V: TRBV6-1; CDR3: CASSEVGARQPQHF
length: 11; V: TRBV29-1; CDR3: CSVLTEYEQYF
length: 14; V: TRBV29-1; CDR3: CSVFDRKSSYEQYF
length: 13; V: TRBV30; CDR3: CAWSPRWAYEQYF
length: 15; V: TRBV6-5; CDR3: CASSYRRSSYNEQFF
length: 15; V: TRBV5-1; CDR3: CASRIDGLPYNEQFF
length: 14; V: TRBV6-5; CDR3: CASRRKETWETQYF